This T cell receptor beta chain was captured in a study of technical replicates of blood from a handful of donors. Generated by immunoSEQ multiplex PCR, the TCRdb table keeps only in-frame clones and is missing some. The sample holds 56,000 or so clones; 85% to 95% are singletons and the top ten take 4.2%. This clone was observed a single time. Unmatched junction bases numbered 16, after V lost 8 bases and J lost 9 bases. The CDR3 loop spans 15 amino acids. The V gene's germline CDR1 is SGHAT and CDR2 FQDESV (reference sequence). V usage is TRBV11-1 and J usage is TRBJ2-1; TRBD2 matches 7 bases. Specimen: PBMCs. The TCR sequence derives from a human donor in good health. Some clones in this sample may be carry-over from other donors' samples. In DNA, the CDR3 is TGTGCCAGCCGGCAGGCTAGCGGAAGAACGCCTGAGCAGTTCTTC. Translating it yields CASRQASGRTPEQFF.